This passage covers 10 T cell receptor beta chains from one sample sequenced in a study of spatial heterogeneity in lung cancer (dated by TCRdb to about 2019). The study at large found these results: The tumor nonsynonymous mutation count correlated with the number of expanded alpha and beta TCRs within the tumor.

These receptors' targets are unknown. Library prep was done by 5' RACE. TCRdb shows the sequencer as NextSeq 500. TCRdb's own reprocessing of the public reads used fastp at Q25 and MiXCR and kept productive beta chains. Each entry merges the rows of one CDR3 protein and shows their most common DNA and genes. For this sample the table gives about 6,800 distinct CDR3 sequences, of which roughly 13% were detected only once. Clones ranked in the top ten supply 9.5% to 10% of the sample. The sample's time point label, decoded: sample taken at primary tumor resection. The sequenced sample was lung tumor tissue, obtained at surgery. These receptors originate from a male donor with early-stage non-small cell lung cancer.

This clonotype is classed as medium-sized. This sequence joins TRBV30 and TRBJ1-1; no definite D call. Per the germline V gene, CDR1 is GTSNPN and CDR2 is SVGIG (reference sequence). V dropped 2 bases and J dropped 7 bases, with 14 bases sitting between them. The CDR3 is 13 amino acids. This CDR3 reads CAWSKQLLSEAFF. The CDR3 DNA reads TGTGCCTGGAGTAAACAACTGCTGAGTGAAGCTTTCTTT.

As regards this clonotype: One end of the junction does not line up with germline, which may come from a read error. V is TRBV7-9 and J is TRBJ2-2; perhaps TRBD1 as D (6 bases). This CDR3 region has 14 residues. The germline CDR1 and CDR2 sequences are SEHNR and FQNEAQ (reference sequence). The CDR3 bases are TGTGCCAGCAGCTTAGAACAGGGATCCGGGGAGTTGTTTTTT. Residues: CASSLEQGSGELFF.

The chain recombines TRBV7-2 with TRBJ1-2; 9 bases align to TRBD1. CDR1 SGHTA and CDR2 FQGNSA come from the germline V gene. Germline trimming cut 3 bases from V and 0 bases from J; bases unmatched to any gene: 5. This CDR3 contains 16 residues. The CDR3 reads CASSFPGQGSNYGYTF. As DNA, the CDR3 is TGTGCCAGCAGCTTCCCAGGACAGGGGTCTAACTATGGCTACACCTTC.

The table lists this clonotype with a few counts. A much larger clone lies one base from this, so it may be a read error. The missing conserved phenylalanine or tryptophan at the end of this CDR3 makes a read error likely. CDR3 DNA sequence: TGTGCCAGCAGTTACCAAGGGACTAGCGGACCCTACAATGAGCAGTTCTCC. It encodes CASSYQGTSGPYNEQFS. The rearrangement uses TRBV6-5 and TRBJ2-1; the match to TRBD2 covers 11 bases. The CDR3 is 17 residues long. The germline CDR1 and CDR2 sequences are MNHEY and SVGAGI. V lost 2 bases and J lost 2; bases outside the gene matches: 5.

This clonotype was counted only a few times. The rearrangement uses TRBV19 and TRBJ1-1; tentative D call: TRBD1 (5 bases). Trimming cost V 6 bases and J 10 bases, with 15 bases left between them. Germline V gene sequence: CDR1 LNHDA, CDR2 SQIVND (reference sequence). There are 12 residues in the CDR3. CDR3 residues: CASSYLGESAFF. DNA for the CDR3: TGTGCCAGTAGCTACTTAGGGGAATCAGCTTTCTTT.

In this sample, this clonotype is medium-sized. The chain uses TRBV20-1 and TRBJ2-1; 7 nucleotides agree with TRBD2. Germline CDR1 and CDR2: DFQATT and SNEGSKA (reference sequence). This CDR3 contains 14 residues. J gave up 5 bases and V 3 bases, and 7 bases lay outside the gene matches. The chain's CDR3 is CSARGSGPNNEQFF. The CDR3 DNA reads TGCAGTGCTAGGGGTAGCGGGCCTAACAATGAGCAGTTCTTC.

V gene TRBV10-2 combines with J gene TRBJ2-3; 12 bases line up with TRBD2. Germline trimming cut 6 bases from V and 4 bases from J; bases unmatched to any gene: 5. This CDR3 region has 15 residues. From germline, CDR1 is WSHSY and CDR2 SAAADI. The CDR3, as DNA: TGCGCCAGCAGGAAACTAGCGGGAGGCGCAGATACGCAGTATTTT. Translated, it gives CASRKLAGGADTQYF.

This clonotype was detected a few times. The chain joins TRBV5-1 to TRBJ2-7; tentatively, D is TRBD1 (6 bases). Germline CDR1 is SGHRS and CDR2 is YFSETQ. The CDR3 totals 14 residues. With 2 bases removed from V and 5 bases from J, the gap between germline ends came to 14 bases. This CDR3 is CASSFAGAQNEQYF. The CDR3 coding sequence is TGCGCCAGCAGCTTCGCAGGGGCACAGAACGAGCAGTACTTC.

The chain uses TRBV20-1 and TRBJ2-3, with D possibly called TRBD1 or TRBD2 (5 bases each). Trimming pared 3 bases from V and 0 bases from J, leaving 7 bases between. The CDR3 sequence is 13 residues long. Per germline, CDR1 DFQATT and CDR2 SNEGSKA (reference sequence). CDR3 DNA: TGCAGTGCTAGCGGGGCTAGCACAGATACGCAGTATTTT. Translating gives CSASGASTDTQYF.

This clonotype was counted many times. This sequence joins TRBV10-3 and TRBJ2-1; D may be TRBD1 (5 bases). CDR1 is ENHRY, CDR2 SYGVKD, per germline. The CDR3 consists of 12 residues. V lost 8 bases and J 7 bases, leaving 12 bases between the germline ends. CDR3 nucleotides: TGTGCCATCTCTGGGGCTCTAAATGAGCAGTTCTTC. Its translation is CAISGALNEQFF.